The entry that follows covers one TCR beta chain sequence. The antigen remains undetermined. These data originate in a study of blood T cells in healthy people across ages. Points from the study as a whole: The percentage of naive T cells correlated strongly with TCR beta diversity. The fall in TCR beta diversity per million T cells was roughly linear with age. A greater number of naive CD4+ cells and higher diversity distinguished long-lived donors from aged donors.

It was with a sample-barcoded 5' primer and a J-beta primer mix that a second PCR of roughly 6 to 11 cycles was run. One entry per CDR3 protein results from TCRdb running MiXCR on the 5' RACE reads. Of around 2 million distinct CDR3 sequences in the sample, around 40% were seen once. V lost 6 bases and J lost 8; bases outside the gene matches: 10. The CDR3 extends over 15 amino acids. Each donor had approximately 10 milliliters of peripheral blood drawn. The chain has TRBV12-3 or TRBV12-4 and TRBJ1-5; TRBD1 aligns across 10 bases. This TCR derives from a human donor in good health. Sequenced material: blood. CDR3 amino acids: CASSFTGTGAKPQHF. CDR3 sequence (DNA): TGTGCCAGCAGCTTCACCGGGACAGGGGCTAAGCCCCAGCATTTT.